This is a list of T cell receptor beta chains from one sample in a study of blood T cell repertoires in COVID-19. Repertoires were generated with immunoSEQ multiplex PCR, while TCRdb's copy carries only in-frame clones and drops some. The sample lists around 140,000 clones; approximately 87% were seen once. Sequencing was carried out using peripheral blood. These receptors all stem from a man of 80 years or more with acute or convalescent COVID-19. The CDR3 runs from the conserved cysteine through the conserved F or W. The order of the fields is CDR3 DNA, CDR3 protein, J gene, clone size, D gene, V gene. The D gene is left open where the match is weak. Only some rows state a clone size, as once, few, many or a class for expanded clones.

TGTGCCAGCAGGGCCTTGAATGAGCAGTTCTTC	CASRALNEQFF	TRBJ2-1	NA	NA	TRBV28
TGCGCCAGCAAGGAGACAGGGAACACTGAAGCTTTCTTT	CASKETGNTEAFF	TRBJ1-1	NA	NA	TRBV5-1
TGTGCCAGCACACAGGGCCCTGGAAACACCATATATTTT	CASTQGPGNTIYF	TRBJ1-3	NA	NA	TRBV3-1/TRBV3-2
TGTGCCAGCAGCAAAGAGTCAGGGCAGGGGCATATCTACGAGCAGTACTTC	CASSKESGQGHIYEQYF	TRBJ2-7	once	NA	TRBV21-1
TGTGCCAGCAGCTTGGGTGGAGTAGAGGAGACCCAGTACTTC	CASSLGGVEETQYF	TRBJ2-5	once	NA	TRBV5-4
TGTGCCAGCAGCCCGGGGGGACAGGGGTACAATCAGCCCCAGCATTTT	CASSPGGQGYNQPQHF	TRBJ1-5	NA	TRBD1	TRBV28
TGTGCCAGCAGGGATTACGACAGTCCCCACGAGCAGTACTTC	CASRDYDSPHEQYF	TRBJ2-7	NA	NA	TRBV5-4
TGTGCCTTGGCTGGCAGTGGGAGCACCCTCCACTTT	CALAGSGSTLHF	TRBJ1-6	NA	NA	TRBV30
TGTGCCAGCAGCCGACAGGGACGAGAGACCCAGTACTTC	CASSRQGRETQYF	TRBJ2-5	NA	TRBD1	TRBV3-1/TRBV3-2
TGTGCCAGTAGCCAGGGGGCTAGTGGAAACACCATATATTTT	CASSQGASGNTIYF	TRBJ1-3	NA	TRBD1	TRBV19
TGTGCCAGCAGCCACCGGGACAGGGGCACAGATACGCAGTATTTT	CASSHRDRGTDTQYF	TRBJ2-3	NA	TRBD1	TRBV11-1
TGTGCCAGCAGTTCCATCATATCGGTTGTGGCAGATACGCAGTATTTT	CASSSIISVVADTQYF	TRBJ2-3	few	NA	TRBV6-2/TRBV6-3
TGCGCCAGCAGCTTGCTACCACAGAACGGCGAGCAGTACTTC	CASSLLPQNGEQYF	TRBJ2-7	NA	NA	TRBV5-1
TGTGCCAGCAGCCCGGGACAGGGGAGAAACATTCAGTACTTC	CASSPGQGRNIQYF	TRBJ2-4	once	TRBD1	TRBV28
TGTGCCAGCAGCTTAAGCAGACATTATGGCTACACCTTC	CASSLSRHYGYTF	TRBJ1-2	NA	NA	TRBV7-2
TGTGCCATCAGTGAACTTACAGGGGGCTCGGGGAACTATGGCTACACCTTC	CAISELTGGSGNYGYTF	TRBJ1-2	NA	TRBD1	TRBV10-3
TGTGCCAGCAGCGTCGGCGACTGGATTTACAATGAGCAGTTCTTC	CASSVGDWIYNEQFF	TRBJ2-1	NA	NA	TRBV9
TGTGCCAGTAGGGGGGACCAGACAGGGAACTATGGCTACACCTTC	CASRGDQTGNYGYTF	TRBJ1-2	few	TRBD1	TRBV19
TGCGCCAGCAGCTTAACCGGGACAGGGAACGAGCAGTACTTC	CASSLTGTGNEQYF	TRBJ2-7	NA	TRBD1	TRBV5-1
TGTGCCAGCTCACCCCTAGCGGGAAGTGAGCAGTTCTTC	CASSPLAGSEQFF	TRBJ2-1	NA	TRBD2	TRBV18
TGTGCCAGCAGTTCACCGGGACAGCTCCAAGAGACCCAGTACTTC	CASSSPGQLQETQYF	TRBJ2-5	NA	TRBD1	TRBV28
TGTGCCAGCACCGGGACACCTACGTACACCGGGGAGCTGTTTTTT	CASTGTPTYTGELFF	TRBJ2-2	NA	NA	TRBV25-1
TGTGCCAGCAGCCAGGGGCTACTTGGGGCCAACGTCCTGACTTTC	CASSQGLLGANVLTF	TRBJ2-6	NA	NA	TRBV3-1/TRBV3-2
TGTGCCAGCAGCTCCCCAAAGCGGGGAAATACGCAGTATTTT	CASSSPKRGNTQYF	TRBJ2-3	NA	TRBD2	TRBV7-2
TGTGCCAGCAGTCCCCACAGGGGGGTGGCCGGGGAGCTGTTTTTT	CASSPHRGVAGELFF	TRBJ2-2	NA	TRBD1	TRBV13
TGTGCCAGCAGTCACACCCAGGGGGCATACGAGCAGTACTTC	CASSHTQGAYEQYF	TRBJ2-7	NA	TRBD1	TRBV6-5
TGTGCCAGCAGTACCGGACAGAGTCCCTACGAGCAGTACTTC	CASSTGQSPYEQYF	TRBJ2-7	NA	NA	TRBV28
TGTGCCAGCAGCGCAGACAGGCGAGGTGGCTACACCTTC	CASSADRRGGYTF	TRBJ1-2	few	NA	TRBV7-2
TGCGCCAGCAGCCAAATCCTTAGCGGGGGGGCCGGGAATGAGCAGTTCTTC	CASSQILSGGAGNEQFF	TRBJ2-1	NA	TRBD2	TRBV5-1
TGTGCCAGCAGCTCGTACGGGGTTCAGGACGAGCAGTACTTC	CASSSYGVQDEQYF	TRBJ2-7	NA	NA	TRBV7-9
TGTGCCAGCAGTTTAGGCCGACAGGGGGCTTTCACCGGGGAGCTGTTTTTT	CASSLGRQGAFTGELFF	TRBJ2-2	NA	TRBD1	TRBV28
TGTGCCAGCAGCTTAGATTCGGGTTCCCCTAATGAAAAACTGTTTTTT	CASSLDSGSPNEKLFF	TRBJ1-4	NA	NA	TRBV7-9
TGTGCCAGCAGTTTAGGTGTCGCGGGGGAGCTGTTTTTT	CASSLGVAGELFF	TRBJ2-2	NA	NA	TRBV12-3/TRBV12-4
TGTGCCAGCAGCCTAAGGGGTGGCACTGAAGCTTTCTTT	CASSLRGGTEAFF	TRBJ1-1	once	NA	TRBV14
TGTGCCATCAGTGAGAGGACAGGGAAGGGCGGGGAGCTGTTTTTT	CAISERTGKGGELFF	TRBJ2-2	NA	TRBD1	TRBV10-3
TGTGCCAGCAGCTTAAGTCTCGGATCCGGGGAGACCCAGTACTTC	CASSLSLGSGETQYF	TRBJ2-5	NA	NA	TRBV7-2
TGTGCCAGCAGCGGGGGACTAGCGGGGGTAGATACGCAGTATTTT	CASSGGLAGVDTQYF	TRBJ2-3	NA	TRBD2	TRBV9
TGTGCCAGCCGCCCGACGGGGGCGAACACCGGGGAGCTGTTTTTT	CASRPTGANTGELFF	TRBJ2-2	NA	NA	TRBV7-9
TGTGCCAGCAGCAGGAGTGACAGGGGTTCTTACGAGCAGTACTTC	CASSRSDRGSYEQYF	TRBJ2-7	few	TRBD1	TRBV9
TGTGCCACCAGTGATCAGGGTCAGGGTGAAGCTTTCTTT	CATSDQGQGEAFF	TRBJ1-1	NA	NA	TRBV24-1
TGTGCCAGCAGCCCGGGGACAGGGCCGTGGGGTGGCTACACCTTC	CASSPGTGPWGGYTF	TRBJ1-2	once	TRBD1	TRBV7-6
TGTGCCAGCACCACATTTTCATTCCGTACAGCTTTCTTT	CASTTFSFRTAFF	TRBJ1-1	NA	NA	TRBV12-3/TRBV12-4
TGCGCCAGCAGCCCCCTGACGGGGGGGGCGGTCGGGGAGCTGTTTTTT	CASSPLTGGAVGELFF	TRBJ2-2	NA	TRBD2	TRBV5-1
TGCGCCAGCAGCTTGGTTTCAGGGGGCACGGGGGAGACCCAGTACTTC	CASSLVSGGTGETQYF	TRBJ2-5	once	TRBD1	TRBV5-1
TGTGCCAGCAGTGAAGCGCTGGCGGGGCTGGGCTCACCCCTCCACTTT	CASSEALAGLGSPLHF	TRBJ1-6	NA	NA	TRBV6-1
TGTGCCAGCCTAGGGAACACTGAAGCTTTCTTT	CASLGNTEAFF	TRBJ1-1	NA	NA	TRBV28
TGTGCCAGCAGCCAAGACTACTCCCAGGGGTTCGGCACTGAAGCTTTCTTT	CASSQDYSQGFGTEAFF	TRBJ1-1	NA	NA	TRBV4-2
TGCGCCAGCAGCTTGGGGACTAGTCGGGGCGATGAGCAGTTCTTC	CASSLGTSRGDEQFF	TRBJ2-1	NA	TRBD2	TRBV5-1
TGTGCCAGCAGAGCTAGCGACACCTACGAGCAGTACTTC	CASRASDTYEQYF	TRBJ2-7	NA	NA	TRBV6-1
TGTGCCAGCAGCTTGGCTTACAGGGCAGGGGAGCAGTACTTC	CASSLAYRAGEQYF	TRBJ2-7	NA	NA	TRBV5-5
TGTGCCAGCAGCCCAGTCCCACTTCGGTCAGGGGGCTTCTATGGCTACACCTTC	CASSPVPLRSGGFYGYTF	TRBJ1-2	NA	TRBD1	TRBV27